This record looks at one TCR beta chain sequence and its context. The sample belongs to a study of blood T cell repertoires in COVID-19. As for the study in general: Sites in the United States, Italy and Spain provided acute and convalescent COVID-19 samples. The analysed material was cDNA or gDNA that came from T cells, B-cell-depleted T cells, or PBMCs.

The CDR3 loop spans 15 amino acids. Germline CDR1 reads KGHSH; CDR2 reads LQKENI. The V end was cut by 6 bases, the J end by 2 bases, with 15 bases between. Per the study methods: How many nucleated cells were present was estimated from reference gene primer amplification. Profiling relied on immunoSEQ multiplex PCR, and the TCRdb table lists in-frame clones only, not all of them. That table gives V, J and clone size, and the DNA gave D and trimming. The sample shows 350,000 to 450,000 clones, around 84% of them seen only once. Sample: peripheral blood. This clonotype originated in a woman in her late teens or twenties with acute or convalescent COVID-19. The rearrangement uses TRBV18 and TRBJ2-3; the D gene is possibly TRBD2 (5 bases). The CDR3 sequence is CASSLAISSTDTQYF. CDR3 DNA sequence: TGTGCCAGCTCCCTAGCCATATCTTCCACAGATACGCAGTATTTT.